This paragraph reports one T cell receptor beta chain. The specificity of this receptor is unknown. It has no much larger one-base neighbor in the sample; base qualities were not kept. The data derive from a study of Graves' ophthalmopathy and Graves' hyperthyroidism (dated by TCRdb to about 2018). The study in broad terms: Peripheral blood was collected at initial diagnosis, prior to any treatment. The study used signatures of the TCR beta repertoire to tell Graves' ophthalmopathy apart from Graves' hyperthyroidism and to predict which patients would progress to ophthalmopathy. In total, around 140 blood samples were TCR-sequenced: some 43 ophthalmopathy, roughly 77 hyperthyroidism and approximately 17 hyperthyroidism-to-ophthalmopathy patients. To explore V-J signatures that separate ophthalmopathy from hyperthyroidism, a discovery set of fewer than 110 patients was enrolled, consisting of under 50 with ophthalmopathy and 57 with stable hyperthyroidism. For independent validation, a separate cohort was made up of 18 hyperthyroidism patients plus 17 patients who later progressed from hyperthyroidism to ophthalmopathy. In roughly 6 hyperthyroidism patients, the T-cell repertoires found in thyroid tissue were compared with those found in blood. Following sampling, methimazole starting at 30 mg daily was administered to hyperthyroidism patients, and high-dose intravenous methylprednisolone was administered to ophthalmopathy patients.

Hyperthyroidism was considered stable if no progression to ophthalmopathy occurred within 18 months of follow-up. Hyperthyroidism patients were newly diagnosed, were aged 18 to 65 years, and had a disease duration under 2 months. Anyone with other autoimmune diseases, uncontrolled infections, pregnancy or lactation was excluded from the study. Clinical symptoms, serum thyroxine, TRAb, thyroid ultrasound and orbital computed tomography were used for diagnosis. Ficoll-Paque density gradient centrifugation was used to isolate PBMCs from 8 to 10 ml of fresh peripheral blood. Total RNA was extracted with Trizol reagent and quality-checked on an Agilent 2100 Bioanalyzer. For this chain, trimming is 4 bases at the V end and 3 bases at the J end, and the number of junction bases without a gene match is 6. Taken from the germline V gene, the CDR1 and CDR2 loops are MNHEY and SVGEGT. The CDR3 numbers 14 residues from cysteine through phenylalanine. Only CDR3 DNA remains: 42 bases, in frame from the first base.

TCR beta CDR3 regions were amplified from RNA transcripts for repertoire sequencing. HTBI primers and the Qiagen OneStep RT-PCR kit were used in a first-round RT-PCR, which was followed by a second-round multiplex PCR, size selection and purification. The libraries underwent paired-end sequencing with 100 bp reads on an Illumina HiSeq2000. The original methods were these. SOAPnuke was used to process the reads, removing any read that contained adapters or uncalled bases, had a mean Phred below 15, or lacked an exact match to the constant primer or identifier. COPE v1.2.5 was used to merge high-quality paired reads. Each unique nucleotide sequence was treated as a clonotype, and MiTCR v1.1 was used to align the clonotypes to the IMGT TRB V, D and J references. The analysis was limited to V-J combinations with a frequency above 0.0001, which together covered roughly 99% of repertoires. For each V-J combination, a TCR clonal expansion and chaos score was defined as the ratio of F50 clonal expansion to chaos observed in the TCRdist matrix. Features were reduced by Welch's t-statistics and random forest to over 10 V-J combinations, which fed a naive Bayes classifier. The Morisita-Horn index was used to measure how similar the thyroid and blood repertoires were. TCRdb ran its own pipeline on the public reads, namely fastp trimming at Q25 and MiXCR clone calling, and kept in-frame beta chains. Every CDR3 protein is listed once, alongside the most common genes and DNA of its rows. None of the V and J calls come from the authors' own analysis; TCRdb made them. This sample holds a few hundred thousand distinct CDR3 sequences; 15% to 20% were observed only once. 2% to 3% of the sample rests with the top ten.

Study-wide conclusions, independent of this receptor: No statistical method was used to predetermine the sample size, and group allocation was not hidden from the investigators. Most expanded thyroid clonotypes with a frequency above 0.001 also appeared in blood, which suggests that blood repertoires may reflect the immune response in the thyroid. In validation, the model predicted ophthalmopathy progression with 55% to 71% sensitivity and about 77% specificity; around twelve predicted patients were CT-confirmed with GO in a median of approximately 6.5 months. In cross-validation, the 13-signature model distinguished ophthalmopathy from stable hyperthyroidism with approximately 90% sensitivity and approximately 81% specificity, and in the test set the corresponding values were around 78% and 73%.

Sequenced input: peripheral blood. This chain joins TRBV6-2 or TRBV6-3 to TRBJ2-7, with TRBD1 matching 7 junction bases. This receptor was taken from an adult woman with stable Graves' hyperthyroidism. The CDR3: CASSSGQRFYEQYF. The DNA reads TGTGCCAGCAGTTCGGGACAGAGATTCTACGAGCAGTACTTC.